The entry below gives a single T cell receptor beta chain sequence along with its context. Its antigen is still unknown. Per-nucleotide qualities are absent, and no much larger clonotype sits a single base away. This sample was included in a study of T cell responses to AZD1222 COVID-19 vaccine (dated by TCRdb to the early 2020s). About the full investigation: A total of 233 trial participants underwent TCR sequencing, of whom about 210 received two doses of AZD1222 and about 25 received two doses of the MenACWY control vaccine. Trial participants were enrolled by age into subgroups of 18-55, 56-69 and 70-plus years, and around 140, 26 and 57 TCR-sequenced participants, respectively, were included in these subgroups. Study-wide conclusions, independent of this receptor: In the small 56-69-year group, the increase in depth fell short of significance, most likely because of low power. A significant rise in spike-specific TCR breadth and depth was observed after two AZD1222 doses relative to day 0 and relative to MenACWY recipients. CD4 TCRs associated with the vaccine covered the entire spike protein, and the dominant responses were in regions 160-218 and 743-854. Conclusions about previously exposed vaccinees were limited because only six AZD1222 recipients were SARS-CoV-2 seropositive at baseline. Reportedly, close to half of the unique spike-specific TCRs recognized epitopes lying outside the regions that are mutated in the B.1.351 and B.1.1.7 variants. Participants were mostly white British and included more females than males, and it was suggested by the authors that clonal diversity may have been underestimated. Because no day 14 peak-response samples were available, the repertoires could be characterized only after the peak T cell response.

The time point label, as the study defines it: about 28 days (+/-7) after the second vaccine dose. The label giving this sample's treatment or condition can be read as: meningococcal conjugate vaccine given as trial control. The vaccinee samples were drawn from two UK trials, COV001 and COV002, one of which was a single-blind randomized controlled phase 2/3 trial testing AZD1222 (ChAdOx1 nCoV-19) in healthy adults. For TCRbeta chain sequencing, PBMC samples were collected from trial participants at day 0 and at day 28 after the second dose. Based on the germline V gene, the CDR1 and CDR2 sequences are MDHEN and SYDVKM. From the cysteine up to the phenylalanine, the CDR3 has a length of 14 residues. Of the read, only the CDR3 DNA is kept; its 42 bases are in frame from base 1. V is shortened by 2 bases, J by 2 bases, and the region joining them spans 6 bases. The CDR3 regions of human TCRbeta chains were analyzed by immunosequencing. As for the authors' bioinformatics: Repertoire TCRs were matched against a reference library of SARS-CoV-2-specific TCRs generated with the MIRA antigen-specificity platform. Breadth was defined as the fraction of unique TCRs that were SARS-CoV-2-associated, and depth was defined as the fraction of total T cells that were SARS-CoV-2-associated. Using the MIRA data, each spike-specific TCR was assigned both to the spike region to which the TCR was reactive and to a CD4 or CD8 class. Log10-transformed breadth and depth values were compared by one-way ANOVA with Sidak's multiple comparisons tests. TCRdb carries this immuneACCESS record with in-frame sequences only. Its versions omit some clonotypes, under half of them owing to an unresolved V gene in the studies checked, with the rest unexplained. The V and J calls and the clone size are those of that table, but D and trimming were determined from the DNA. The sample profile shows under 150,000 clones; around 85% of them were found once. Of the sample, 7.9% falls within the top ten clones.

This specimen was peripheral blood, taken 28 days after the second dose of the MenACWY control vaccine. The chain joins TRBV28 to TRBJ2-2; there is no confident call for the D gene. The sequence came from an adult who received the MenACWY meningococcal vaccine as a control. The CDR3 corresponds to CASSLQVNTGELFF. The DNA reads TGTGCCAGCAGTTTACAGGTTAACACCGGGGAGCTGTTTTTT.